This TCR beta chain was captured in a study of blood T cell repertoires in COVID-19. Whole-study context: In each case, the material was cDNA or gDNA derived from T cells, B-cell-depleted T cells, or PBMCs.

Seattle researchers signed up patients amid active infection and tracked them longitudinally. V shed 3 bases, J shed 5 bases, and the junction held 3 bases outside the gene matches. Germline CDR1 SGDLS, CDR2 YYNGEE. The CDR3 runs to 13 residues. Profiled with immunoSEQ multiplex PCR; TCRdb holds only in-frame clones, not every one. Here the sample spans 250,000 to 300,000 clones, over 80% being singletons. This clonotype originated in a woman aged 50 to 60 with COVID-19, enrolled during active disease. Material for sequencing was peripheral blood. The V call is TRBV9, the J call TRBJ1-2, with TRBD1 identical over 8 bases. The CDR3 spells CASSGTGGYGYTF. The CDR3 DNA follows: TGTGCCAGCAGCGGAACAGGGGGTTATGGCTACACCTTC.